The rows below give T cell receptor beta chains drawn from one sample of a study of T cell repertoires in cytomegalovirus infection. MiXCR, applied by TCRdb to the reads, yields one record per CDR3 protein. There are about 180,000 distinct CDR3 sequences in the sample; roughly 15% occur only once, and roughly a quarter lies in the top ten. The specimen sequenced was CD8+ T cells from PBMCs. These receptors originate from a human donor in good health (CMV status not recorded). Some clones in this sample may be carry-over from other donors' samples. Both conserved end residues are part of each CDR3. A D gene is named only where the DNA matches it firmly. The size field is filled for only some rows; it gives once, few, many or a size class.

j_call: TRBJ2-4; v_call: TRBV19; clone_size: few; d_call: TRBD1; cdr3_aa: CASSHWDRENIQYF; cdr3_nt: TGTGCCAGTAGTCATTGGGACAGAGAAAACATTCAGTACTTC
j_call: TRBJ2-7; v_call: TRBV5-6; clone_size: NA; d_call: TRBD1; cdr3_aa: CASSCTGTGLSYEQYF; cdr3_nt: TGTGCCAGCAGCTGCACCGGGACAGGGCTTTCCTACGAGCAGTACTTC
j_call: TRBJ2-4; v_call: TRBV7-2; clone_size: NA; d_call: NA; cdr3_aa: CASSLYDEAKNSQYF; cdr3_nt: TGTGCCAGCAGCCTCTACGATGAGGCCAAAAACAGTCAGTACTTC
j_call: TRBJ2-7; v_call: TRBV6-2/TRBV6-3; clone_size: NA; d_call: NA; cdr3_aa: CASSSGTSPVFYEQYF; cdr3_nt: TGTGCCAGCAGTTCCGGGACCTCCCCCGTTTTTTACGAGCAGTACTTC
j_call: TRBJ2-7; v_call: TRBV7-9; clone_size: few; d_call: NA; cdr3_aa: CASSPLVDSYEQYF; cdr3_nt: TGTGCCAGCAGCCCCCTTGTGGATTCCTACGAGCAGTACTTC
j_call: TRBJ2-7; v_call: TRBV27; clone_size: few; d_call: TRBD2; cdr3_aa: CASSQLLNSAGDNEQYF; cdr3_nt: TGTGCCAGCAGCCAACTTCTAAATTCAGCGGGGGATAACGAGCAGTACTTC
j_call: TRBJ2-1; v_call: TRBV14; clone_size: few; d_call: TRBD1; cdr3_aa: CASSRQQGAPGNEQFF; cdr3_nt: TGTGCCAGCAGCCGGCAACAGGGGGCCCCAGGCAATGAGCAGTTCTTC
j_call: TRBJ2-7; v_call: TRBV29-1; clone_size: NA; d_call: NA; cdr3_aa: CSVGGDEQYF; cdr3_nt: TGCAGCGTTGGAGGGGACGAGCAGTACTTC
j_call: TRBJ1-6; v_call: TRBV5-6; clone_size: few; d_call: NA; cdr3_aa: CASSLVRGDNSPLHF; cdr3_nt: TGTGCCAGCAGCTTGGTCAGGGGCGATAATTCACCCCTCCACTTT
j_call: TRBJ2-1; v_call: TRBV7-2; clone_size: few; d_call: NA; cdr3_aa: CASSLIRARVVADNEQFF; cdr3_nt: TGTGCCAGCAGCTTAATCAGGGCTAGGGTCGTGGCCGACAATGAGCAGTTCTTC
j_call: TRBJ2-5; v_call: TRBV12-3/TRBV12-4; clone_size: few; d_call: NA; cdr3_aa: CASSLGRGLRTQYF; cdr3_nt: TGTGCCAGCAGTTTGGGCAGGGGCCTGAGGACCCAGTACTTC
j_call: TRBJ2-7; v_call: TRBV6-2/TRBV6-3; clone_size: NA; d_call: NA; cdr3_aa: CASSPVGTTSYEQYF; cdr3_nt: TGTGCCAGCAGCCCGGTGGGCACCACCTCCTACGAGCAGTACTTC
j_call: TRBJ2-1; v_call: TRBV5-6; clone_size: NA; d_call: NA; cdr3_aa: CASSLGTGYSYNEQFF; cdr3_nt: TGTGCCAGCAGCTTGGGTACAGGGTATTCCTACAATGAGCAGTTCTTC
j_call: TRBJ1-1; v_call: TRBV20-1; clone_size: few; d_call: NA; cdr3_aa: CSASRITFKGAEAFF; cdr3_nt: TGCAGTGCTAGTCGGATAACCTTTAAGGGGGCTGAAGCTTTCTTT
j_call: TRBJ2-3; v_call: TRBV6-2/TRBV6-3; clone_size: NA; d_call: NA; cdr3_aa: CASSYPDGTTDTQYF; cdr3_nt: TGTGCCAGCAGTTACCCCGACGGAACCACAGATACGCAGTATTTT
j_call: TRBJ2-2; v_call: TRBV28; clone_size: NA; d_call: TRBD1; cdr3_aa: CASKGTVVTGELFF; cdr3_nt: TGTGCCAGCAAGGGGACAGTCGTCACCGGGGAGCTGTTTTTT
j_call: TRBJ2-5; v_call: TRBV7-2; clone_size: NA; d_call: NA; cdr3_aa: CASSPGRGGVSETQYF; cdr3_nt: TGTGCCAGCAGCCCGGGCAGGGGAGGTGTTTCGGAGACCCAGTACTTC
j_call: TRBJ2-2; v_call: TRBV7-8; clone_size: NA; d_call: NA; cdr3_aa: CASKLAGTSVPGELFF; cdr3_nt: TGTGCCAGCAAATTAGCCGGGACATCCGTACCCGGGGAGCTGTTTTTT
j_call: TRBJ2-1; v_call: TRBV28; clone_size: few; d_call: TRBD2; cdr3_aa: CASSSTKGLAGEQFF; cdr3_nt: TGTGCCAGCAGTTCGACGAAAGGACTAGCGGGTGAGCAGTTCTTC
j_call: TRBJ1-2; v_call: TRBV7-8; clone_size: many; d_call: NA; cdr3_aa: CASSSLDASSGGYTF; cdr3_nt: TGTGCCAGCAGCTCACTGGACGCCTCCTCGGGAGGCTACACCTTC
j_call: TRBJ2-5; v_call: TRBV7-2; clone_size: many; d_call: TRBD2; cdr3_aa: CASSLGAGSGTKETQYF; cdr3_nt: TGTGCCAGCAGCTTAGGAGCGGGGTCCGGAACAAAAGAGACCCAGTACTTC
j_call: TRBJ2-5; v_call: TRBV6-2/TRBV6-3; clone_size: NA; d_call: NA; cdr3_aa: CASSYSDLAQETQYF; cdr3_nt: TGTGCCAGCAGTTACTCCGATTTGGCCCAAGAGACCCAGTACTTC
j_call: TRBJ1-2; v_call: TRBV12-3/TRBV12-4; clone_size: few; d_call: NA; cdr3_aa: CASSWTGEAYGYTF; cdr3_nt: TGTGCCAGCAGTTGGACGGGGGAGGCCTATGGCTACACCTTC
j_call: TRBJ2-3; v_call: TRBV5-6; clone_size: NA; d_call: TRBD2; cdr3_aa: CASSSGEGRDYSLTDTQYF; cdr3_nt: TGTGCCAGCAGCTCCGGGGAGGGACGAGACTACTCCCTCACAGATACGCAGTATTTT
j_call: TRBJ1-1; v_call: TRBV2; clone_size: NA; d_call: NA; cdr3_aa: CASIQGTGKAFF; cdr3_nt: TGTGCCAGCATTCAGGGGACTGGGAAAGCTTTCTTT
j_call: TRBJ1-1; v_call: TRBV9; clone_size: many; d_call: NA; cdr3_aa: CASSSFGTDPEAFF; cdr3_nt: TGTGCCAGCAGCAGCTTCGGGACGGACCCTGAAGCTTTCTTT
j_call: TRBJ1-6; v_call: TRBV28; clone_size: NA; d_call: NA; cdr3_aa: CASSSPGEGSYNSPLHF; cdr3_nt: TGTGCCAGCAGCTCACCAGGGGAAGGCTCCTATAATTCACCCCTCCACTTT
j_call: TRBJ2-3; v_call: TRBV6-1; clone_size: NA; d_call: TRBD2; cdr3_aa: CASSEWAGGGTDTQYF; cdr3_nt: TGTGCCAGCAGTGAATGGGCGGGGGGGGGCACAGATACGCAGTATTTT
j_call: TRBJ2-7; v_call: TRBV28; clone_size: NA; d_call: TRBD1; cdr3_aa: CASALQGDHEQYF; cdr3_nt: TGTGCCAGCGCTCTTCAGGGGGACCACGAGCAGTACTTC
j_call: TRBJ1-1; v_call: TRBV7-8; clone_size: few; d_call: TRBD1; cdr3_aa: CASSIWTGGLTEAFF; cdr3_nt: TGTGCCAGCAGCATTTGGACAGGGGGCCTAACTGAAGCTTTCTTT
j_call: TRBJ2-6; v_call: TRBV7-9; clone_size: few; d_call: TRBD1; cdr3_aa: CASSPDRAGANVLTF; cdr3_nt: TGTGCCAGCAGCCCCGACAGGGCTGGGGCCAACGTCCTGACTTTC
j_call: TRBJ2-1; v_call: TRBV29-1; clone_size: few; d_call: NA; cdr3_aa: CSVPKPFYNEQFF; cdr3_nt: TGCAGCGTCCCCAAGCCCTTCTACAATGAGCAGTTCTTC
j_call: TRBJ2-1; v_call: TRBV7-9; clone_size: few; d_call: NA; cdr3_aa: CASSLGQRETYNEQFF; cdr3_nt: TGTGCCAGCAGCTTAGGACAGAGGGAGACCTACAATGAGCAGTTCTTC
j_call: TRBJ1-5; v_call: TRBV6-5; clone_size: NA; d_call: NA; cdr3_aa: CASGRSESNQPQHF; cdr3_nt: TGTGCCAGCGGACGCTCGGAATCCAATCAGCCCCAGCATTTT
j_call: TRBJ2-1; v_call: TRBV7-2; clone_size: few; d_call: NA; cdr3_aa: CASTAGLASYNEQFF; cdr3_nt: TGTGCCAGCACCGCGGGACTCGCCTCCTACAATGAGCAGTTCTTC
j_call: TRBJ2-2; v_call: TRBV6-2/TRBV6-3; clone_size: NA; d_call: NA; cdr3_aa: CASNSERGTGELFF; cdr3_nt: TGTGCCAGCAACTCTGAGAGGGGGACCGGGGAGCTGTTTTTT